These 22 T cell receptor beta chains came from one sample sequenced in a study of beta chain features in type 1 diabetes. Isolated RNA was reverse transcribed in full, so expressed TCRB transcripts were sequenced. TCRdb's table, derived via immunoSEQ multiplex PCR, lists solely in-frame clones and lacks some. In the table there are fewer than 200,000 clones, about 13% of which are singletons. The specimen sequenced was central memory CD4+ T cells from blood. The source is a woman aged 18-29 years in good health.

The chain joins TRBV5-1 to TRBJ2-2; tentatively, D is TRBD1 (6 bases). CDR3 size: 15 residues. CDR1 SGHRS and CDR2 YFSETQ come from the germline V gene. Trimming pared 2 bases from V and 0 bases from J, leaving 8 bases between. The CDR3 reads CASSFDRPNTGELFF. The CDR3 DNA sequence: TGCGCCAGCAGCTTCGACAGGCCGAACACCGGGGAGCTGTTTTTT.

A few counts support this clone. The chain carries TRBV5-1 and TRBJ1-4; no firm D call. The CDR3 runs to 14 residues. Between the trimmed V and J ends, which lost 5 bases and 6 bases, there was a span of 14 bases. CDR1 and CDR2 from the germline V gene are SGHRS and YFSETQ. The CDR3 region is CASREGVGDEKLFF. The DNA for the CDR3 is TGCGCCAGCAGAGAGGGAGTAGGAGATGAAAAACTGTTTTTT.

Remarks on this clone: In the same sample, other DNA sequences code for this CDR3. The chain uses TRBV6-6 and TRBJ1-2; possible D gene TRBD1, 5 bases. V was shortened by 0 bases and J by 4 bases, with 9 bases between the two germline ends. The CDR3 extends over 14 amino acids. CDR1 MNHNY and CDR2 SVGAGI come from the germline V gene (reference sequence). CDR3 in DNA: TGTGCCAGCAGTTACTCAGACAGAGGCTATGGCTACACCTTC. Translation: CASSYSDRGYGYTF.

This clone has more than one count but fewer than ten. The chain is built from TRBV11-2 and TRBJ2-1; 9 positions agree with TRBD2. V shed 4 bases and J 2 bases; nucleotides not matched to a gene: 3. CDR1 and CDR2 from the germline V gene are SGHAT and FQNNGV. This CDR3 is 15 amino acids long. CDR3 DNA sequence: TGTGCCAGCAGCTCTAGGACTAGCGCCTACAATGAGCAGTTCTTC. It yields the protein CASSSRTSAYNEQFF.

About this clone: A single base separates this from a much larger clone, so it may be a read error. The genes are TRBV4-3 and TRBJ2-2, with 9 bases fitting TRBD2. CDR1 is LGHNA and CDR2 is YSLEER in the germline V gene. The CDR3 contains 15 residues. V dropped 3 bases and J dropped 4; count of bases not matched to a gene: 3. This chain's CDR3 is CASSQLAGVTGELFF. The CDR3 DNA reads as TGCGCCAGCAGCCAGTTAGCGGGAGTCACCGGGGAGCTGTTTTTT.

This clone occurred a few times. V usage is TRBV28 and J usage is TRBJ1-5; TRBD1 agrees at 7 bases. Germline CDR1 and CDR2: MDHEN and SYDVKM. The V segment lost 6 bases and the J segment 3 bases; nucleotides outside the gene matches: 8. This CDR3 region has 15 residues. The CDR3 sequence is CASSFTGASNQPQHF. CDR3 coding DNA: TGTGCCAGCAGCTTTACAGGGGCCTCCAATCAGCCCCAGCATTTT. Full variable domain (outside the CDR3, taken from reference TRBV28 and TRBJ1-5): DVKVTQSSRYLVKRTGEKVFLECVQDMDHENMFWYRQDPGLGLRLIYFSYDVKMKEKGDIPEGYSVSREKKERFSLILESASTNQTSMYLCASSFTGASNQPQHFGDGTRLSIL.

This clone was counted only a few times. Its ends do not fully match the called genes, so a read error is possible. This chain links TRBV11-2 with TRBJ2-5, with TRBD1 matching 9 bases. This CDR3 is 15 amino acids long. Germline-derived CDR1 and CDR2 are SGHAT and FQNNGV. The CDR3 sequence: CASSLVQGAQGTQYF. The CDR3 DNA sequence: TGTGCCAGCAGCTTAGTACAGGGGGCTCAAGGGACCCAGTACTTC.

This rearrangement joins TRBV6-1 to TRBJ1-1, with D possibly matching TRBD1 (6 bases). The CDR3 is made up of 13 amino acids. Trimming pared 7 bases from V and 0 bases from J, leaving 9 bases between. The germline gives CDR1 MNHNS, CDR2 SASEGT. The chain's CDR3 is CASIGQMNTEAFF. The CDR3 DNA reads as TGTGCCAGCATCGGACAGATGAACACTGAAGCTTTCTTT.

This clone was seen a handful of times. The chain is built from TRBV7-9 and TRBJ2-7; 7 bases match TRBD2. V shed 1 base and J 2 bases; nucleotides not matched to a gene: 5. The CDR3 loop spans 15 amino acids. Germline values: CDR1 SEHNR, CDR2 FQNEAQ (reference sequence). This CDR3 reads CASSLGTRGPYEQYF. CDR3 DNA: TGTGCCAGCAGCTTAGGGACTAGAGGACCCTACGAGCAGTACTTC.

V is TRBV6-6 and J is TRBJ2-2; TRBD1 agrees at 7 bases. Unmatched junction bases numbered 5, after V lost 7 bases and J lost 3 bases. This CDR3 region has 14 residues. Germline CDR1 is MNHNY and CDR2 is SVGAGI (reference sequence). CDR3 nucleotide sequence: TGTGCCAGCATCTTACAGGGGCACACCGGGGAGCTGTTTTTT. Translation gives CASILQGHTGELFF.

This clone has only a few counts. J is TRBJ2-3 and V is TRBV7-9, with TRBD1 matching over 8 bases. The CDR3 sequence is 17 residues long. Germline V gene data show CDR1 as SEHNR and CDR2 as FQNEAQ (reference sequence). The V and J ends lost 3 bases and 2 bases, in that order; junction bases with no gene match: 10. The CDR3 loop is CASSFGTGGSSTDTQYF. The CDR3 DNA is TGTGCCAGCAGCTTTGGGACAGGTGGTTCGTCCACAGATACGCAGTATTTT.

This clone was seen only a few times. This chain connects TRBV12-5 to TRBJ1-2; D call uncertain. The CDR3 covers 13 residues. The V gene's germline CDR1 is LGHNT and CDR2 FRNRAP. Trimming shortened V by 3 bases and J by 0 bases, and 5 bases separated the two germline ends. CDR3 nucleotide sequence: TGTGCTAGTGGTTTCTTCCCTAACTATGGCTACACCTTC. Protein product: CASGFFPNYGYTF.

This chain connects TRBV14 to TRBJ2-6; the match to TRBD1 covers 10 bases. The CDR3 has 18 residues. Germline V lookup: CDR1 SGHDN, CDR2 FVKESK. V dropped 2 bases and J dropped 0; count of bases not matched to a gene: 4. CDR3 sequence reads: CASSQRDRGASGANVLTF. The CDR3 nucleotides are TGTGCCAGCAGCCAAAGGGACAGGGGAGCCTCTGGGGCCAACGTCCTGACTTTC.

There are a few counts of this clone. The chain is built from TRBV6-5 and TRBJ1-5; tentatively, D is TRBD1 (6 bases). The V gene lost 10 bases and the J gene lost 8 bases, with 21 bases spanning the gap. Germline V CDR1 and CDR2: MNHEY, SVGAGI. This CDR3 comprises 14 residues. CDR3 residues: CATSRTVGIKPQHF. CDR3 sequence (DNA): TGTGCCACTTCAAGGACAGTCGGCATAAAGCCCCAGCATTTT.

V gene TRBV10-3 combines with J gene TRBJ2-5; D perhaps matches TRBD1 (5 bases). The length of the CDR3 is 15 residues. The germline gives CDR1 ENHRY, CDR2 SYGVKD. V was cut by 4 bases and J by 6 bases, with 18 bases left in between. DNA for the CDR3: TGTGCCATCAGTGGCTCAGCTGGGGCGACGCAGACCCAGTACTTC. This gives the protein CAISGSAGATQTQYF.

There are a few counts of this clone. This chain uses TRBV14 with TRBJ2-7, with 7 bases lining up with TRBD2. Germline lookup yields CDR1 SGHDN and CDR2 FVKESK. V lost 5 bases and J lost 0; bases outside the gene matches: 10. This CDR3 spans 16 amino acids. CDR3 sequence (DNA): TGTGCCAGCAGCGGAGACAGCGGGGTCCTCTCCTACGAGCAGTACTTC. This codes for CASSGDSGVLSYEQYF.

The rearrangement links TRBV6-6 to TRBJ1-1, with TRBD1 identical over 7 bases. V lost 5 bases, J lost 0 bases, and 3 bases stayed unmatched. The germline V gene encodes CDR1 MNHNY and CDR2 SVGAGI (reference sequence). The CDR3 contains 14 residues. The CDR3 region is CASSRDSLNTEAFF. As DNA, the CDR3 is TGTGCCAGCAGTCGGGACAGCTTGAACACTGAAGCTTTCTTT.

This clone has more than one count but fewer than ten. V gene TRBV6-6 combines with J gene TRBJ1-5; no reliable D call. There are 12 residues in the CDR3. Trimming cost V 9 bases and J 1 base, with 7 bases left between them. CDR1 MNHNY and CDR2 SVGAGI come from the germline V gene (reference sequence). CDR3 sequence: CASQESNQPQHF. The CDR3 nucleotides are TGTGCCAGTCAGGAAAGCAATCAGCCCCAGCATTTT.

This clone was counted ten times or more. This chain connects TRBV7-9 to TRBJ2-7; D gene unclear. The V gene lost 5 bases and the J gene lost 0 bases, with 11 bases spanning the gap. Germline assignment: CDR1 SEHNR and CDR2 FQNEAQ (reference sequence). The CDR3 is 14 amino acids. The CDR3 is CASSILSSSYEQYF. The CDR3, as DNA: TGTGCCAGCAGCATACTTAGCAGCTCCTACGAGCAGTACTTC.

The rearrangement links TRBV4-3 to TRBJ2-1; maybe TRBD2 (6 bases). The CDR3 is 15 amino acids. V was shortened by 1 base and J by 6 bases, with 13 bases between the two germline ends. The germline V gene has CDR1 LGHNA and CDR2 YSLEER. In nucleotides, the CDR3 is TGCGCCAGCAGCCAAGCCCCGGGACTGAGCAATGAGCAGTTCTTC. Protein product: CASSQAPGLSNEQFF.

The table lists this clone with a few counts. This rearrangement joins TRBV6-5 to TRBJ2-4; D is possibly TRBD2 (5 bases). The V gene's germline CDR1 is MNHEY and CDR2 SVGAGI. V lost 6 bases and J lost 0, with 9 bases in between. The CDR3 is 14 amino acids. The CDR3 coding sequence is TGTGCCAGCAGACCACGGGAAGCCAAAAACATTCAGTACTTC. Translated: CASRPREAKNIQYF.

The chain couples TRBV6-5 to TRBJ2-7, with TRBD2 as a possible D gene (5 bases). The CDR3 is 15 residues long. The V gene lost 0 bases and the J gene lost 3 bases, with 12 bases spanning the gap. The V gene's germline CDR1 is MNHEY and CDR2 SVGAGI. The CDR3 nucleotides are TGTGCCAGCAGTTACTCCGGACTTCCGTACTACGAGCAGTACTTC. It specifies CASSYSGLPYYEQYF.